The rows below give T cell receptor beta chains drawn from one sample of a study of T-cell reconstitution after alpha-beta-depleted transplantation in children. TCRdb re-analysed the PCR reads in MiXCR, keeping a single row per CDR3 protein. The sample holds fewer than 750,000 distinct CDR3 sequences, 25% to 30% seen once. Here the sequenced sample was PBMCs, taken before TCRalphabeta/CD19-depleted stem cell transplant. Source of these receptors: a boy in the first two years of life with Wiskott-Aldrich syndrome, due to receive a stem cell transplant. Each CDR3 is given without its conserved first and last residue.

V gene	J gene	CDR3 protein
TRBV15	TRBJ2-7	ATSRDLRSYEQY
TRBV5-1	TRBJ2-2	ASSYDRAGTGELF
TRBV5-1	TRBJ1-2	ASSLEGNDYT
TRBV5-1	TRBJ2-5	ASSLGPGNQETQY
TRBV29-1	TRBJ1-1	SVEGMVNTEAF
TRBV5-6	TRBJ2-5	ATSFIRVEQGQETQY
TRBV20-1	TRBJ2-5	SAVPTSGETQY
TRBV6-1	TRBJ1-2	ASSLQGLSYGYT
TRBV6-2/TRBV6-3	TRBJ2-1	ASSLPRDFEPGLALDNEQF
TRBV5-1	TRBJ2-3	ASSSTGFAADTQY
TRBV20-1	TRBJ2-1	SAFGTSGRGYNEQF
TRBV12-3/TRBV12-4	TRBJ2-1	ASSGLLAGVINEQF
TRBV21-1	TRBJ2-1	ARGGWAIYNEQF
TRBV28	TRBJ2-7	ASSENGLVFYEQY
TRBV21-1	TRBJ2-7	ASSKAGTSGRVGIYEQY
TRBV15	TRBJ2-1	ATSRGGSRGTFYNEQF
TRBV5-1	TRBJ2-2	ASSFVLAGNTGELF
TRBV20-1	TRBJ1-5	SARTGVNQPQH
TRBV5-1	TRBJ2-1	ASSGRGPGYNEQF
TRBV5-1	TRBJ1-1	ASSLVSNTEAF
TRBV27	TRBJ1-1	ASREERGVGTEAF
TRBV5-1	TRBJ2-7	ASSHGTSFNEQY
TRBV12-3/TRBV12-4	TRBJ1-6	ASTHRGSLSPLH
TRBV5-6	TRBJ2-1	ASSLNVPEQF
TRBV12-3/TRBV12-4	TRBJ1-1	ASRCPGQGNTEAF
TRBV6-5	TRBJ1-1	ASSYSDSMNTEAF
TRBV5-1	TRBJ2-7	ASSLFGGPSGDEQY
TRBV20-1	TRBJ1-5	SAQGEYQPQH
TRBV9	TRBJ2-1	ASSVGSGTIDNEQF
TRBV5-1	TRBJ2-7	ASSLGWTSGSNEQY
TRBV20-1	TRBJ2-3	SASGGLAGVTDTQY
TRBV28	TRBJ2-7	ASSLPMGGGYEQY
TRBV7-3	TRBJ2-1	ASSLTLKGGAAEQF
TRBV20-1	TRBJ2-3	SARDPYTGDTQY
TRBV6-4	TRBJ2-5	ASSELQGPQETQY
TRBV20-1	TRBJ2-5	SARDPLGGQETQY
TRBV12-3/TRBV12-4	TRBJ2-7	ASSSSPTGAPYEQY
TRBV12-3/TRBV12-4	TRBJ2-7	ASTSMLVQDEQY
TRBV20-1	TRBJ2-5	SAPPSGNWETQY
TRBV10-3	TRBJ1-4	AISESRGIPSTNEKLF
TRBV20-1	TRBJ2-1	SARITSGRWYNEQF
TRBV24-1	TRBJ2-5	ATSGTSGRQETQY